The subject of this entry is one T cell receptor beta chain. This sample stems from a study of Graves' ophthalmopathy and Graves' hyperthyroidism. This CDR3 has 15 residues. Germline CDR1 LNHDA, CDR2 SQIVND (reference sequence). The junction had 10 bases not matched to a gene; V was cut back by 5 bases and J by 5 bases. As the template, RNA transcripts were used to amplify TCR beta CDR3 regions. The authors performed first-round RT-PCR with HTBI primers and then a second-round multiplex PCR. TCRdb fed the multiplex PCR reads into MiXCR, producing one record per CDR3 protein. This sample has about 420,000 distinct CDR3 sequences, with about 21% found just once.

The chain links TRBV19 to TRBJ2-7; TRBD2 matches 9 bases. This TCR derives from a woman aged 18 to 35 with stable Graves' hyperthyroidism. The sample taken for sequencing was peripheral blood. The CDR3 DNA sequence: TGTGCCAGTAGTGCCTTAGCGGGAGATACCCACGAGCAGTACTTC. Amino acids: CASSALAGDTHEQYF.